This entry features one T cell receptor beta chain sequence. Antigen unknown. The sample is drawn from a study of cytomegalovirus exposure and HLA in healthy donors. Broader study findings: The CMV antigen specificity of a few CMV-associated chains was confirmed through in vitro analysis.

The CDR3 totals 11 residues. Trimming removed 5 bases at V and 11 bases at J, with 13 bases between. Germline CDR1 reads DFQATT; CDR2 reads SNEGSKA (reference sequence). The primer mix had 60 Vbeta and 13 Jbeta primers. Repertoires were generated with immunoSEQ multiplex PCR, while TCRdb's copy carries only in-frame clones and drops some. This table has roughly 160,000 clones, 79% appearing once. This TCR was recovered from a man aged 40-55 years in good health and CMV-seronegative. V is TRBV20-1 and J is TRBJ1-5; D gene ambiguous. Sequenced input: PBMCs. The CDR3 DNA reads TGCAGTGCTGGGAGATCTCCGGCCCAGCATTTT. It encodes CSAGRSPAQHF.